This T cell receptor beta chain originates from a study of cytomegalovirus exposure and HLA in healthy donors. This CDR3 has 12 amino acids. The ends were cut back, 4 bases at V and 7 bases at J, with 10 bases in the middle. Germline CDR1 and CDR2: SGHDT and YYEEEE. Both 60 Vbeta primers and 13 Jbeta primers went into the PCR. Assay used: immunoSEQ multiplex PCR; TCRdb lists only in-frame clones, some missing. Recorded for this sample: just under 60,000 clones. The rearrangement joins TRBV5-6 to TRBJ2-3; D might be TRBD1 (5 bases). The sequencing sample was made of PBMCs. The receptor was derived from a male donor in good health and CMV-seronegative. CDR3 DNA sequence: TGTGCCAGCAGCATACAGGCGAATACGCAGTATTTT. It yields the protein CASSIQANTQYF. Based on the CDR3 plus reference TRBV5-6 and TRBJ2-3, the full variable domain is DAGVTQSPTHLIKTRGQQVTLRCSPKSGHDTVSWYQQALGQGPQFIFQYYEEEERQRGNFPDRFSGHQFPNYSSELNVNALLLGDSALYLCASSIQANTQYFGPGTRLTVL.